These T cell receptor beta chains were read from a single sample in a study of cytomegalovirus exposure and HLA in healthy donors. The assay was immunoSEQ multiplex PCR, and TCRdb's table has in-frame clones only and misses some. The sample comprises approximately 150,000 clones, approximately 80% of which are singletons, and about 3% rests with the top ten. Material: PBMCs. Receptor source: a male donor in good health and CMV-seronegative. Both conserved end residues are part of each CDR3. Fields, in order: clone size, D gene, V gene, J gene, CDR3 protein, CDR3 DNA. A D gene is named only where the DNA matches it firmly. The size entry is marked missing in some rows and otherwise reads once, few, many or a size class.

NA,NA,TRBV30,TRBJ1-1,CAWSARGSVAFF,TGTGCCTGGAGTGCCAGGGGAAGTGTAGCTTTCTTT
NA,NA,TRBV7-9,TRBJ1-1,CASSFTTASMNTEAFF,TGTGCCAGCAGCTTCACGACAGCGAGTATGAACACTGAAGCTTTCTTT
NA,NA,TRBV27,TRBJ1-5,CASSLGQGYSNQPQHF,TGTGCCAGCAGTTTAGGTCAGGGCTATAGCAATCAGCCCCAGCATTTT
NA,TRBD1,TRBV30,TRBJ1-2,CAWDRGRNGYTF,TGTGCCTGGGACAGGGGGCGCAATGGCTACACCTTC
NA,NA,TRBV27,TRBJ1-4,CASREGGLNEKLFF,TGTGCCAGCAGGGAGGGGGGGCTTAATGAAAAACTGTTTTTT
NA,NA,TRBV28,TRBJ2-3,CASSGPGSTDTQYF,TGTGCCAGCAGTGGCCCAGGAAGCACAGATACGCAGTATTTT
NA,NA,TRBV5-8,TRBJ1-1,CASSLWEREAFF,TGTGCCAGCAGCTTATGGGAGCGAGAAGCTTTCTTT
NA,NA,TRBV10-3,TRBJ1-5,CAISTQGLPGNQPQHF,TGTGCCATCAGTACACAGGGTCTCCCAGGGAATCAGCCCCAGCATTTT
NA,TRBD1,TRBV4-2,TRBJ1-1,CASSRGTGGMNTEAFF,TGTGCCAGCAGCCGGGGGACAGGAGGAATGAACACTGAAGCTTTCTTT
NA,NA,TRBV6-5,TRBJ1-3,CASRRTTDLGNTIYF,TGTGCCAGCAGACGCACGACAGACCTTGGAAACACCATATATTTT
NA,NA,TRBV1,TRBJ1-4,CTSISEGGGRANEKLFF,TGCACCAGCATCTCGGAAGGGGGAGGGCGGGCTAATGAAAAACTGTTTTTT
NA,TRBD1,TRBV19,TRBJ1-5,CATSYRDRAGYSNQPQHF,TGTGCCACATCCTACCGGGACAGGGCAGGTTATAGCAATCAGCCCCAGCATTTT
NA,TRBD1,TRBV30,TRBJ1-5,CAWSGQGGQPQHF,TGTGCCTGGAGTGGACAGGGAGGTCAGCCCCAGCATTTT
once,NA,TRBV9,TRBJ1-2,CASRQTGVNYGYTF,TGTGCCAGCAGACAGACAGGAGTAAACTATGGCTACACCTTC
NA,NA,TRBV10-3,TRBJ2-5,CAISDPTVQETQYF,TGTGCCATCAGTGATCCGACAGTACAAGAGACCCAGTACTTC
NA,TRBD2,TRBV7-9,TRBJ2-7,CASSSSGTSEQYF,TGTGCCAGCAGTTCTTCCGGGACTAGCGAGCAGTACTTC
NA,NA,TRBV28,TRBJ1-1,CASSFARYEAFF,TGTGCCAGCAGTTTTGCCCGGTATGAAGCTTTCTTT
few,NA,TRBV2,TRBJ2-7,CASSETPSSEQYF,TGTGCCAGCAGTGAAACCCCTTCTAGCGAGCAGTACTTC
NA,NA,TRBV10-3,TRBJ2-2,CAISESTRNTGELFF,TGTGCCATCAGTGAGTCGACAAGGAACACCGGGGAGCTGTTTTTT
once,TRBD1,TRBV19,TRBJ1-5,CASSIDIQGVRNQPQHF,TGTGCCAGTAGTATAGATATACAGGGGGTGCGCAATCAGCCCCAGCATTTT
NA,NA,TRBV9,TRBJ1-4,CASSIDQGSGEKLFF,TGTGCCAGCAGCATCGACCAGGGAAGTGGAGAAAAACTGTTTTTT
NA,NA,TRBV2,TRBJ1-1,CASRDRQSEAFF,TGTGCCAGCAGGGACCGACAGAGTGAAGCTTTCTTT
NA,TRBD2,TRBV5-1,TRBJ2-3,CASSPGLAGDLDTQYF,TGCGCCAGCAGCCCGGGACTAGCGGGGGACCTTGATACGCAGTATTTT
NA,NA,TRBV11-2,TRBJ2-1,CASMDIRGSYNEQFF,TGTGCCAGCATGGACATAAGGGGATCCTACAATGAGCAGTTCTTC
NA,NA,TRBV6-5,TRBJ2-1,CASSYSAGGNEQFF,TGTGCCAGCAGTTACTCGGCAGGGGGGAATGAGCAGTTCTTC
NA,NA,TRBV4-2,TRBJ1-1,CASSQVDRNTEAFF,TGTGCCAGCAGCCAAGTTGACAGGAACACTGAAGCTTTCTTT
NA,TRBD1,TRBV29-1,TRBJ2-5,CSVRQGQETQYF,TGCAGCGTTAGACAGGGTCAAGAGACCCAGTACTTC
NA,NA,TRBV7-3,TRBJ1-1,CASSQQRNTEAFF,TGTGCCAGCAGTCAACAACGGAACACTGAAGCTTTCTTT
NA,NA,TRBV7-2,TRBJ2-1,CASSLAAGSSYNEQFF,TGTGCCAGCAGCTTAGCGGCGGGGAGCTCCTACAATGAGCAGTTCTTC
few,NA,TRBV2,TRBJ1-4,CASSGLRDMDEKLFF,TGTGCCAGCAGTGGACTCCGGGATATGGATGAAAAACTGTTTTTT
NA,TRBD1,TRBV5-4,TRBJ2-7,CASSPGTGASYEQYF,TGTGCCAGCAGCCCGGGGACAGGCGCTTCCTACGAGCAGTACTTC
NA,TRBD1,TRBV27,TRBJ1-1,CASSFSPGQGLFTEAFF,TGTGCCAGCAGTTTCTCACCGGGACAGGGATTGTTCACTGAAGCTTTCTTT
once,TRBD1,TRBV9,TRBJ2-1,CASSASGQIYNEQFF,TGTGCCAGCAGCGCCTCGGGACAGATATACAATGAGCAGTTCTTC